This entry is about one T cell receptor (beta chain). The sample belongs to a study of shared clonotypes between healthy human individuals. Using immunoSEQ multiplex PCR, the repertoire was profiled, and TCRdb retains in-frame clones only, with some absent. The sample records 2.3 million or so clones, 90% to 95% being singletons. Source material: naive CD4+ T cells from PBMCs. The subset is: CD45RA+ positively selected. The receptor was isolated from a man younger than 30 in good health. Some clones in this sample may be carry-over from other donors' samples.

For the CDR3, the DNA is TGTGCCAGCAGCCCTAGTACAGGTGCTATAACTATTGGCTACACCTTC. Translation gives CASSPSTGAITIGYTF. V usage is TRBV28 and J usage is TRBJ1-2; maybe TRBD1 (5 bases). CDR3 length: 16 residues. In germline, CDR1 is MDHEN, CDR2 SYDVKM. The V gene lost 6 bases and the J gene lost 7 bases, with 24 bases spanning the gap.